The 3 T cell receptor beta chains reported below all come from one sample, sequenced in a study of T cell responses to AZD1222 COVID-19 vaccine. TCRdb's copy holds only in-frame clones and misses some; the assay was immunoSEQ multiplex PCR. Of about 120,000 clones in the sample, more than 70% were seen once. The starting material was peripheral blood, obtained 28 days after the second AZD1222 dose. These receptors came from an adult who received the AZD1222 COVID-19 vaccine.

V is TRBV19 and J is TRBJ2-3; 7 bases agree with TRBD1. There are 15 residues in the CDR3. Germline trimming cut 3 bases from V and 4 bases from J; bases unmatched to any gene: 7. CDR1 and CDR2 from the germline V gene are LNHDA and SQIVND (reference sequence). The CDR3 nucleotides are TGTGCCAGTAGTATTTCGGCAGGGGGTGCAGATACGCAGTATTTT. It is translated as CASSISAGGADTQYF.

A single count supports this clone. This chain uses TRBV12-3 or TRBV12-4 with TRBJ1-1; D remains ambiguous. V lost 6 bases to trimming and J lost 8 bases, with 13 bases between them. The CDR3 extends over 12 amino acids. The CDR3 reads CASRTGLREAFF. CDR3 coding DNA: TGTGCCAGCAGAACCGGGCTCAGAGAAGCTTTCTTT.

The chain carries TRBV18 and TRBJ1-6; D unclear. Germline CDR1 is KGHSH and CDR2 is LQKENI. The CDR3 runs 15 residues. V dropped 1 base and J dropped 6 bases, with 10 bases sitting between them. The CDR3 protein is CASSPQDVANSPLHF. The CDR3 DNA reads TGTGCCAGCTCACCACAAGACGTGGCTAATTCACCCCTCCACTTT.